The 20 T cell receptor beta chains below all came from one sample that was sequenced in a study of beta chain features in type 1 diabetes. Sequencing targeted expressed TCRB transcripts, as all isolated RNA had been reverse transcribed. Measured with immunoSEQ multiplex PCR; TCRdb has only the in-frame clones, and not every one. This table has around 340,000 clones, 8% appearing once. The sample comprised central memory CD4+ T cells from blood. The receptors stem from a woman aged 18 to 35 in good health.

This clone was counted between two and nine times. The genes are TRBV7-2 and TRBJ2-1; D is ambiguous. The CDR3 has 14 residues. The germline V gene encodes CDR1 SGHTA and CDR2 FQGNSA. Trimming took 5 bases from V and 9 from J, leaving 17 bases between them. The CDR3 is CASSPGEHSLEQFF. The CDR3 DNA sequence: TGTGCCAGCAGCCCAGGCGAGCACAGCCTTGAGCAGTTCTTC.

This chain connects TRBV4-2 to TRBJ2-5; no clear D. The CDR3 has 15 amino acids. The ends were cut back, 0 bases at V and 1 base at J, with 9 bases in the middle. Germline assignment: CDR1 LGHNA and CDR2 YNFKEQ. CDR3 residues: CASSQDWQLQETQYF. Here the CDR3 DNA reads TGTGCCAGCAGCCAAGATTGGCAGCTCCAAGAGACCCAGTACTTC.

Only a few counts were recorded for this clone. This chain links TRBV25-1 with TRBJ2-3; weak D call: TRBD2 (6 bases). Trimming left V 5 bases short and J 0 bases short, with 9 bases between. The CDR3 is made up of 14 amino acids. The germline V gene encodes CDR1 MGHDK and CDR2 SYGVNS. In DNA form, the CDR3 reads TGTGCCAGCAGTTGGGCGGGAAGCACAGATACGCAGTATTTT. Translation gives CASSWAGSTDTQYF.

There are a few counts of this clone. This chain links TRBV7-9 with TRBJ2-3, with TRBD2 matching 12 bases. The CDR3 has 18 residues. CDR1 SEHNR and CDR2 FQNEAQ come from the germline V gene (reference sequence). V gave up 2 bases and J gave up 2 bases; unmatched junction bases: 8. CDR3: CASSLRPRTSGITDTQYF. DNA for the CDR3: TGTGCCAGCAGCTTACGACCTAGGACTAGCGGGATCACAGATACGCAGTATTTT.

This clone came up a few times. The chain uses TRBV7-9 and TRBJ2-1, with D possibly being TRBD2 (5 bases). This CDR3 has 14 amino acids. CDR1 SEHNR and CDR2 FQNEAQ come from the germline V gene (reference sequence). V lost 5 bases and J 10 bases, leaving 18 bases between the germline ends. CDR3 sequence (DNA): TGTGCCAGCAGCCAAGACCGATTGCAGCGGGAGCAGTTCTTC. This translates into CASSQDRLQREQFF.

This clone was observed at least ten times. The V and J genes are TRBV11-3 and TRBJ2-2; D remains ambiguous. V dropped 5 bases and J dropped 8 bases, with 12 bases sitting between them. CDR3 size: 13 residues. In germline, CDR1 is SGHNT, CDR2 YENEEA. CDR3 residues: CASSMAVTGELFF. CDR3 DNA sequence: TGTGCCAGCAGCATGGCCGTCACGGGGGAGCTGTTTTTT.

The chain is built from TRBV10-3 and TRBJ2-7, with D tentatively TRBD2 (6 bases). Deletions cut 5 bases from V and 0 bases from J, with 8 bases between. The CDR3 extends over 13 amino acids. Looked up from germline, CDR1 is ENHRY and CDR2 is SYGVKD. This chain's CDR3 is CAISRTNSYEQYF. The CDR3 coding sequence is TGTGCCATCAGTAGGACTAACTCCTACGAGCAGTACTTC.

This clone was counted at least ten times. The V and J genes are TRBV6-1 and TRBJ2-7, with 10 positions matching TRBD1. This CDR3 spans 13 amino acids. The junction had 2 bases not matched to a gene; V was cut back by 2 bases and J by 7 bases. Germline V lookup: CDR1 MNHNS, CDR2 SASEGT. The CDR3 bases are TGTGCCAGCAGTGAAAGGGACAGGGGTGAGCAGTACTTC. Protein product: CASSERDRGEQYF.

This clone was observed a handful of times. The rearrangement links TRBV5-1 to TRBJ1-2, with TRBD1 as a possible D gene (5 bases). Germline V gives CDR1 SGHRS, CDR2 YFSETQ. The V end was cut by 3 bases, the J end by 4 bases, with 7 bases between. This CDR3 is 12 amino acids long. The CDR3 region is CASSSGTYGYTF. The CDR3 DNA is TGCGCCAGCAGCTCCGGGACCTATGGCTACACCTTC.

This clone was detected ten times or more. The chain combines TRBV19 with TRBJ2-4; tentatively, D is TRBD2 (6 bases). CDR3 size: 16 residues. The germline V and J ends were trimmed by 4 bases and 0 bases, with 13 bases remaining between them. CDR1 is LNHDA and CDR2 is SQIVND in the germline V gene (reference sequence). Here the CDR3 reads CASSTPDYPAKNIQYF. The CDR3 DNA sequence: TGTGCCAGTAGTACTCCGGACTACCCAGCCAAAAACATTCAGTACTTC.

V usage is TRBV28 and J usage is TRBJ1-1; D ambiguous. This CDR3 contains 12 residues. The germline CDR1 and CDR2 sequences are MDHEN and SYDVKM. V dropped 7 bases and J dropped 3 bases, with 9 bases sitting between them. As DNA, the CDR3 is TGTGCCAGCAAGTTTGGTCACACTGAAGCTTTCTTT. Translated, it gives CASKFGHTEAFF.

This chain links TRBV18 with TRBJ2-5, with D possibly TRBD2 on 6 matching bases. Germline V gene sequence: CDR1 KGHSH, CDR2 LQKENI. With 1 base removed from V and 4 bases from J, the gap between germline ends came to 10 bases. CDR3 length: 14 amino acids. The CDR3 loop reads CASSPHPAGETQYF. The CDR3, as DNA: TGTGCCAGCTCACCACATCCAGCGGGAGAGACCCAGTACTTC. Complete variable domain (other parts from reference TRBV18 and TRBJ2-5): NAGVMQNPRHLVRRRGQEARLRCSPMKGHSHVYWYRQLPEEGLKFMVYLQKENIIDESGMPKERFSAEFPKEGPSILRIQQVVRGDSAAYFCASSPHPAGETQYFGPGTRLLVL.

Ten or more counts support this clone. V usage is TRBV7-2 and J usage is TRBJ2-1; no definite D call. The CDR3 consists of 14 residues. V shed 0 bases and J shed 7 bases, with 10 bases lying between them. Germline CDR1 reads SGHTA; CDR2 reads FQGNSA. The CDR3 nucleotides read TGTGCCAGCAGCTTAGCCCTGGCCGGTAATGAGCAGTTCTTC. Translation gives CASSLALAGNEQFF. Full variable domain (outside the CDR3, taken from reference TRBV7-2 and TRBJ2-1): GAGVSQSPSNKVTEKGKDVELRCDPISGHTALYWYRQSLGQGLEFLIYFQGNSAPDKSGLPSDRFSAERTGGSVSTLTIQRTQQEDSAVYLCASSLALAGNEQFFGPGTRLTVL.

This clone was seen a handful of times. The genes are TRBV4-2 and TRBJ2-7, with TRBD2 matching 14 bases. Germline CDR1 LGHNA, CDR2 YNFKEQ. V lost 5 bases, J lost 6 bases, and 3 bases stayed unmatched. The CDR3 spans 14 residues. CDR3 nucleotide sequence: TGTGCCAGCAGCATCGGGACTAGCGGGAGCGAGCAGTACTTC. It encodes CASSIGTSGSEQYF.

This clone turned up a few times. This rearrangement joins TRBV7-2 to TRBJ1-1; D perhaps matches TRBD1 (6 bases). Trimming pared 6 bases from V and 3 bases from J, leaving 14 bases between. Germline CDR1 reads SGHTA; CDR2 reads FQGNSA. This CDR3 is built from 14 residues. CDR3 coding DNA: TGTGCCAGCAGTGCTGACAGGAGTTACACTGAAGCTTTCTTT. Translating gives CASSADRSYTEAFF.

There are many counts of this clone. CDR3 in amino acids: CASNRDTNQPQHF. The DNA for the CDR3 is TGTGCCAGCAATCGGGACACCAATCAGCCCCAGCATTTT. The J gene is TRBJ1-5, the V gene TRBV28, with a weak D call TRBD1 (6 bases). The CDR3 covers 13 residues. The V end was cut by 7 bases, the J end by 3 bases, with 10 bases between. Germline V gives CDR1 MDHEN, CDR2 SYDVKM.

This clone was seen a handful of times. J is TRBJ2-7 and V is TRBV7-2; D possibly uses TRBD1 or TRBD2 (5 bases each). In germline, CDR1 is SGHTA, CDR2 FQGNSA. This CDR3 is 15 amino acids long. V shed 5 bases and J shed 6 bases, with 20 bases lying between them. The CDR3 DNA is TGTGCCAGCAGCCCCTATCGGGCCGGGGCAGGCGAGCAGTACTTC. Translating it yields CASSPYRAGAGEQYF. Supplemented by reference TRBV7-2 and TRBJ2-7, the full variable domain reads GAGVSQSPSNKVTEKGKDVELRCDPISGHTALYWYRQSLGQGLEFLIYFQGNSAPDKSGLPSDRFSAERTGGSVSTLTIQRTQQEDSAVYLCASSPYRAGAGEQYFGPGTRLTVT.

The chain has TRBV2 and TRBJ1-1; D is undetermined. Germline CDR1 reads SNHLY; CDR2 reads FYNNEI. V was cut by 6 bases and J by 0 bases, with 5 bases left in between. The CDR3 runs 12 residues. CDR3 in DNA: TGTGCCAGCAGAAGGCTGAACACTGAAGCTTTCTTT. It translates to CASRRLNTEAFF.

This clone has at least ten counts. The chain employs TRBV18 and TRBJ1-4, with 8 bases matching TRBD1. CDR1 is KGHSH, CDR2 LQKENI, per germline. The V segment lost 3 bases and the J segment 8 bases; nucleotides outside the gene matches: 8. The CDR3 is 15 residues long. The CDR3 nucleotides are TGTGCCAGCTCACCTCAAGACAGGGGCCAGGAAAAACTGTTTTTT. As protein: CASSPQDRGQEKLFF.

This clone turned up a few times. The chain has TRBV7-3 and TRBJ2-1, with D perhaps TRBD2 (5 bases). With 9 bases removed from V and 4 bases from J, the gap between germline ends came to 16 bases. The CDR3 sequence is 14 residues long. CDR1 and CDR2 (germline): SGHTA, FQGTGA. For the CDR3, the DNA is TGTGCCAGTTCCCCAGGCGGGTTATACAATGAGCAGTTCTTC. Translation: CASSPGGLYNEQFF.